This T cell receptor beta chain was recorded in a study of T cell clones after liver transplantation. Study background: A pre-transplant mixed lymphocyte reaction with TCRbeta sequencing defined graft-donor-reactive clones followed in post-transplant blood.

The J segment lost 0 bases and the V segment lost 4 bases, leaving 4 bases of the junction unmatched. Germline V gene lookup returns CDR1 SGHRS and CDR2 YFSETQ. The CDR3 has 15 amino acids. Some clones are missing from TCRdb's copy, which holds only in-frame ones; the method was immunoSEQ multiplex PCR. The sample has roughly 65,000 clones, 80% to 95% seen once; the top ten hold 0.75% to 1%. The sequenced sample was CD4+ T cells from blood, obtained less than 28 months after liver transplant. This receptor was taken from a human patient who received a liver transplant. Some T cells here may be from the graft donor. The chain joins TRBV5-1 to TRBJ2-5; TRBD2 matches at 9 bases. The CDR3 coding sequence is TGCGCCAGCAGCGTCGGGACTAGCAACCAAGAGACCCAGTACTTC. This codes for CASSVGTSNQETQYF.